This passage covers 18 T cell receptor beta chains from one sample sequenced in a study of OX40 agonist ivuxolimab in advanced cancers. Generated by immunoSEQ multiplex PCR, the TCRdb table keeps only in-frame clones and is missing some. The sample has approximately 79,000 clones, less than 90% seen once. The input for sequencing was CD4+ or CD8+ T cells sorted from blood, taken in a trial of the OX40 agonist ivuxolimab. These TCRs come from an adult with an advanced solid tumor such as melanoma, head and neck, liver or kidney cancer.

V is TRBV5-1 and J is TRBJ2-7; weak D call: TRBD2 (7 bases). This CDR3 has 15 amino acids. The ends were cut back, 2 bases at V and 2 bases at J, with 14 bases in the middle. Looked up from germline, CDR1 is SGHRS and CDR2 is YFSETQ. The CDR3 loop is CASSFGGGGTYEQYF. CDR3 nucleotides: TGCGCCAGCAGCTTCGGAGGGGGAGGGACCTACGAGCAGTACTTC.

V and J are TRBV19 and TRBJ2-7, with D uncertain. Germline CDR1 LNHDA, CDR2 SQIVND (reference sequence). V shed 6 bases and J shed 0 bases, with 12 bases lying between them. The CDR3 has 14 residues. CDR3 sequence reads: CASRLWAHSYEQYF. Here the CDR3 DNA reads TGTGCCAGTAGGTTGTGGGCCCACTCCTACGAGCAGTACTTC.

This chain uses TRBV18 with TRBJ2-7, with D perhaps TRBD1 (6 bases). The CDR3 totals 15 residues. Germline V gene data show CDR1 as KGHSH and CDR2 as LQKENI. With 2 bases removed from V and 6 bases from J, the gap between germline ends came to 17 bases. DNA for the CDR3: TGTGCCAGCTCACCATCGACAGGCCTCCTTGGCGAGCAGTACTTC. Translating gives CASSPSTGLLGEQYF.

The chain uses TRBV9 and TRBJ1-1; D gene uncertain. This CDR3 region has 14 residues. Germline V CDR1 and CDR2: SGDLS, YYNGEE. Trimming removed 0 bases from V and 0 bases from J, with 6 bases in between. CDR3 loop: CASSVAPLNTEAFF. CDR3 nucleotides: TGTGCCAGCAGCGTAGCGCCCTTGAACACTGAAGCTTTCTTT. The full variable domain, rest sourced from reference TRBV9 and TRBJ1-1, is DSGVTQTPKHLITATGQRVTLRCSPRSGDLSVYWYQQSLDQGLQFLIQYYNGEERAKGNILERFSAQQFPDLHSELNLSSLELGDSALYFCASSVAPLNTEAFFGQGTRLTVV.

CDR3 sequence reads: CASSTSTYEQYF. The CDR3 DNA reads TGTGCCAGCAGCACTTCAACCTACGAGCAGTACTTC. The chain couples TRBV11-3 to TRBJ2-7; D not resolved. Germline CDR1 reads SGHNT; CDR2 reads YENEEA. This CDR3 is 12 amino acids long. The V and J ends lost 5 bases and 2 bases respectively, with 7 bases between them.

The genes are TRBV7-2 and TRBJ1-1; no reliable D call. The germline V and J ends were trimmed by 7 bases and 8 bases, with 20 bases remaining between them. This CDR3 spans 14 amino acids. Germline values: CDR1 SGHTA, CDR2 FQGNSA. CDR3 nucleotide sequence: TGTGCCAGCAATCAATTCCCCCAGACAAGCGAAGCTTTCTTT. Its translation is CASNQFPQTSEAFF.

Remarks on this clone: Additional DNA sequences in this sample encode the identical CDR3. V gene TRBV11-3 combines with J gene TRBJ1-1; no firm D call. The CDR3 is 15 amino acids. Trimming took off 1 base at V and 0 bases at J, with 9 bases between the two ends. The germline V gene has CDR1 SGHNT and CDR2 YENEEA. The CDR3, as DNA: TGTGCCAGCAGCTTAGGAGGAGACATGAACACTGAAGCTTTCTTT. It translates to CASSLGGDMNTEAFF.

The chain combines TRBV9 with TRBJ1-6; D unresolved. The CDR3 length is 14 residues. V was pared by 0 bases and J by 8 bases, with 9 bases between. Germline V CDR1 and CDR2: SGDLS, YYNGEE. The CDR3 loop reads CASSVGVRDSPLHF. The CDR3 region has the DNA TGTGCCAGCAGCGTAGGGGTGAGAGATTCACCCCTCCACTTT.

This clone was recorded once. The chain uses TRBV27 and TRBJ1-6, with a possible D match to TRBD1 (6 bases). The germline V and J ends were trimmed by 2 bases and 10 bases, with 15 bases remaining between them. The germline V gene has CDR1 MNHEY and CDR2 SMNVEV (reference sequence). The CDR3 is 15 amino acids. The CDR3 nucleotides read TGTGCCAGCAGTTTAGTATGGGGGCTCAGCTCACCCCTCCACTTT. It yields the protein CASSLVWGLSSPLHF.

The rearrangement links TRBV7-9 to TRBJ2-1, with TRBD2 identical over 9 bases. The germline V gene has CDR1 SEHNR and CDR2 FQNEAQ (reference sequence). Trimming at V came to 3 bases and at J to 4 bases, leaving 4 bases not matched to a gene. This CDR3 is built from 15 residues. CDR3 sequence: CASSLLAGNYNEQFF. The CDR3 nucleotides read TGTGCCAGCAGCTTGCTAGCGGGGAATTACAATGAGCAGTTCTTC.

The CDR3 reads CASSQALGGRERGEQYF. The CDR3 DNA reads TGCGCCAGCAGCCAAGCGTTAGGCGGGCGGGAGCGCGGCGAGCAGTACTTC. This sequence joins TRBV4-3 and TRBJ2-7, with 7 bases fitting TRBD2. The V and J ends lost 1 base and 6 bases, in that order; junction bases with no gene match: 15. The CDR3 has 17 residues. Germline CDR1 and CDR2: LGHNA and YSLEER.

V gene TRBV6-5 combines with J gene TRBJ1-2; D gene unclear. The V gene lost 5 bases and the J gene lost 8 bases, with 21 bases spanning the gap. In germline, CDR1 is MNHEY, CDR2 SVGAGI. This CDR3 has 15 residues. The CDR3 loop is CASSTPKNRGYGYTF. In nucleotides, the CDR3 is TGTGCCAGCAGTACACCAAAAAACCGGGGTTACGGCTACACCTTC.

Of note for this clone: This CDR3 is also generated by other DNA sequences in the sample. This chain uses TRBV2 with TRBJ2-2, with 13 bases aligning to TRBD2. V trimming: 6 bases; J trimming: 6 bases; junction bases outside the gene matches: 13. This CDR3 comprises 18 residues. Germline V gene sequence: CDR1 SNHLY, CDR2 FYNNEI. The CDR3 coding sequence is TGTGCCAGCAGGGAAACTAGCGGGGGGGCAATGGGTGCCGGGGAGCTGTTTTTT. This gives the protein CASRETSGGAMGAGELFF.

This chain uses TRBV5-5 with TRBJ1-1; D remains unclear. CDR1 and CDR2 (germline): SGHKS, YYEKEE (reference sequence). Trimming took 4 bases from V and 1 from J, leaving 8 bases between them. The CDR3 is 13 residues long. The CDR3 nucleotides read TGTGCCAGCAGCATTTGGGGGAACACTGAAGCTTTCTTT. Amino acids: CASSIWGNTEAFF. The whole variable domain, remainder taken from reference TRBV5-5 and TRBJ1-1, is DAGVTQSPTHLIKTRGQQVTLRCSPISGHKSVSWYQQVLGQGPQFIFQYYEKEERGRGNFPDRFSARQFPNYSSELNVNALLLGDSALYLCASSIWGNTEAFFGQGTRLTVV.

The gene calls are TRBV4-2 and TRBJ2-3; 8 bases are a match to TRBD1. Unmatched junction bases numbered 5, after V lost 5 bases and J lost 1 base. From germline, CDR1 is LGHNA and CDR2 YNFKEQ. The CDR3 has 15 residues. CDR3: CASSNEDRGTDTQYF. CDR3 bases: TGTGCCAGCAGCAACGAGGACAGGGGCACAGATACGCAGTATTTT.

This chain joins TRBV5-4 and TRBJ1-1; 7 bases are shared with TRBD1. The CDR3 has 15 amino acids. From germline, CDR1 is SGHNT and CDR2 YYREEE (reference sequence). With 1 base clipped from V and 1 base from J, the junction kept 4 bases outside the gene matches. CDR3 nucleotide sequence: TGTGCCAGCAGCTTGTTTGGACAGGAGAACACTGAAGCTTTCTTT. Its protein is CASSLFGQENTEAFF.

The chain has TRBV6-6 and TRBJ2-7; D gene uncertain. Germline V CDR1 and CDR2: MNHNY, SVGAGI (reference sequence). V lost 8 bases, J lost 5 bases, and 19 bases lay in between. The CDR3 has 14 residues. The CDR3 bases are TGTGCCAGCCGTTGGGCCCCGAAGAGCCACGAGCAGTACTTC. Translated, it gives CASRWAPKSHEQYF.

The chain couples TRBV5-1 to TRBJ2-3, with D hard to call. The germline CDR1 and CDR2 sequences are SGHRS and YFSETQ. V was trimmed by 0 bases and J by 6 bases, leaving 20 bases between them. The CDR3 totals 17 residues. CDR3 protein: CASSLEPARVRVDTQYF. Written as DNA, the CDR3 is TGCGCCAGCAGCTTGGAGCCCGCCCGGGTCCGGGTGGATACGCAGTATTTT.